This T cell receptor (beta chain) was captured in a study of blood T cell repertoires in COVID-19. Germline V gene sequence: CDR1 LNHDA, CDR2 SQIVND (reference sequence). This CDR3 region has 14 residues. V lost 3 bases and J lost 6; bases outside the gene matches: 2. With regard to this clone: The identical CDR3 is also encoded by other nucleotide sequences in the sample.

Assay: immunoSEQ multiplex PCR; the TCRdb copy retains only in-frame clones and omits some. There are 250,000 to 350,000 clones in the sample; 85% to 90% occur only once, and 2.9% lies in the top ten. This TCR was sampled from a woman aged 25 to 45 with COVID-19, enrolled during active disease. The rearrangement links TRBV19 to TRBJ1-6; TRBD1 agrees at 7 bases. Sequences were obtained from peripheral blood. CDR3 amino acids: CASSIRDSNSPLHF. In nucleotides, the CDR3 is TGTGCCAGTAGTATCCGGGACAGTAATTCACCCCTCCACTTT. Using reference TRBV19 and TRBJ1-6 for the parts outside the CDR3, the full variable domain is DGGITQSPKYLFRKEGQNVTLSCEQNLNHDAMYWYRQDPGQGLRLIYYSQIVNDFQKGDIAEGYSVSREKKESFPLTVTSAQKNPTAFYLCASSIRDSNSPLHFGNGTRLTVT.